This record concerns one T cell receptor (beta chain) sequence. The germline V and J ends were trimmed by 5 bases and 10 bases, with 12 bases remaining between them. The CDR3 length is 12 residues. The germline gives CDR1 SGHTA, CDR2 FQGTGA. The data originate from a study of technical replicates of blood from several donors. Sequencing used immunoSEQ multiplex PCR; TCRdb keeps in-frame clones, though not all of them. The table records tens of thousands of clones, 94% of them present only once. The clonotype was recovered from a human donor in good health. V is TRBV7-3 and J is TRBJ2-1; a possible D gene is TRBD1 (5 bases). The sequenced sample was T cells isolated from PBMCs. CDR3 region: CASSLTASEQFF. As DNA, the CDR3 is TGTGCCAGCAGCCTGACAGCCTCCGAGCAGTTCTTC. The full variable domain, completed using reference TRBV7-3 and TRBJ2-1, is GAGVSQTPSNKVTEKGKYVELRCDPISGHTALYWYRQSLGQGPEFLIYFQGTGAADDSGLPNDRFFAVRPEGSVSTLKIQRTERGDSAVYLCASSLTASEQFFGPGTRLTVL.